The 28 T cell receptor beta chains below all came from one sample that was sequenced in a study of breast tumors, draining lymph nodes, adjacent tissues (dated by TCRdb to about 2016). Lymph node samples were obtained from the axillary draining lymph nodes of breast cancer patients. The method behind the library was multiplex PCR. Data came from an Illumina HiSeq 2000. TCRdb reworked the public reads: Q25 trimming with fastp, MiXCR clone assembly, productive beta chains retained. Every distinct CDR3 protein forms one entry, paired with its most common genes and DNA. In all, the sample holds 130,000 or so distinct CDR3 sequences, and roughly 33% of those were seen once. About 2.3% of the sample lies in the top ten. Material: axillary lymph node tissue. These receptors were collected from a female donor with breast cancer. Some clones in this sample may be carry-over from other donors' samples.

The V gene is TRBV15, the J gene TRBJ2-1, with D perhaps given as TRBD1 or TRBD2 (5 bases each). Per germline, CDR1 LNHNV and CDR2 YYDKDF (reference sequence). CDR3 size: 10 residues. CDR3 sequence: CARRGDEQFF. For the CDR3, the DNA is TGTGCGCGCAGAGGGGATGAGCAGTTCTTC.

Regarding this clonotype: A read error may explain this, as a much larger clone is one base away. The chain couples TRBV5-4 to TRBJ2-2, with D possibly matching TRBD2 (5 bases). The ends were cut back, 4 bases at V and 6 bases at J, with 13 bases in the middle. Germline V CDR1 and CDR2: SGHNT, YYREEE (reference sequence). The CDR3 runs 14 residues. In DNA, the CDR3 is TGTGCCAGCAGCCCCGGAGCGGCCCCCGGGGAGCTGTTTTTT. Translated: CASSPGAAPGELFF.

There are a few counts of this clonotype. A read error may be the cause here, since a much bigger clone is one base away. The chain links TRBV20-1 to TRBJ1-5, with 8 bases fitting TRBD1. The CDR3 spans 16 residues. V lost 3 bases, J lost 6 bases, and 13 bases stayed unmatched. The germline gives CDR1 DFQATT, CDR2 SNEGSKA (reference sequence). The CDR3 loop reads CSARPSGTGPSQPQHF. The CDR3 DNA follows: TGCAGTGCTAGGCCCTCCGGGACAGGACCGTCTCAGCCCCAGCATTTT.

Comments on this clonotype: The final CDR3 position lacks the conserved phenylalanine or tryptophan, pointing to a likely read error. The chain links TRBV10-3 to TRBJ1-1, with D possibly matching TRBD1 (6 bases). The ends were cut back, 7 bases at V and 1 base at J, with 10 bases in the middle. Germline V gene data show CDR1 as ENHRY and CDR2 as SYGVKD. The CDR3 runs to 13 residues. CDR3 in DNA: TGTGCCATCAAGGCAGGGGAGAACACTGAAGCTTTCTCT. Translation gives CAIKAGENTEAFS.

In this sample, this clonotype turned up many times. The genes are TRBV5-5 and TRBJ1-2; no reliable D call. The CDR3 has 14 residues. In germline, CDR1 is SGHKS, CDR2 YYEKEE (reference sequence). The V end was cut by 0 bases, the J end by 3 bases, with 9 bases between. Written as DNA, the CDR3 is TGTGCCAGCAGCTTGGATAGGGATTACTATGGCTACACCTTC. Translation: CASSLDRDYYGYTF.

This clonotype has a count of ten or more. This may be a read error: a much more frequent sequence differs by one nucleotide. For the CDR3, the DNA is TGCAGTGCTACACCTAGAGCGGGGGGGCCTGAGACCCAGTACTTC. Translated: CSATPRAGGPETQYF. The chain links TRBV20-1 to TRBJ2-5; 10 nucleotides agree with TRBD2. The germline V gene has CDR1 DFQATT and CDR2 SNEGSKA (reference sequence). With V trimmed by 4 bases and J by 5 bases, 10 bases remained unmatched. This CDR3 is 15 amino acids long.

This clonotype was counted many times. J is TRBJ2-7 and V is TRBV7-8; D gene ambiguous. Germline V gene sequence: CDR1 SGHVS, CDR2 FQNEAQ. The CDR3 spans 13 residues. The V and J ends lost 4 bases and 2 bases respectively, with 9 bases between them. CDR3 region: CASSSLGAYEQYV. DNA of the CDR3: TGTGCCAGCAGCTCGCTTGGAGCCTACGAGCAGTACGTC.

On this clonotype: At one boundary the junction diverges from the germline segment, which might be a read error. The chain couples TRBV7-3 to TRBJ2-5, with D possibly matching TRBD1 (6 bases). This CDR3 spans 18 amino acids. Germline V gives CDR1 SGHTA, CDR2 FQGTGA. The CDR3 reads CASSSRTEKDHYQETQSF. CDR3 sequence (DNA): TGTGCCAGCAGCTCTCGGACAGAGAAAGACCATTACCAAGAGACCCAGTCCTTC.

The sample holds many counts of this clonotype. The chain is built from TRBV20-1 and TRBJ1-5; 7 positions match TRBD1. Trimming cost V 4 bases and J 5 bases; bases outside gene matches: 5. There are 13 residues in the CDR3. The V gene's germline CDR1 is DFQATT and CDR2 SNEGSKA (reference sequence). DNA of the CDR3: TGCAGTGCTACAAGACAGGGCGATCAGCCCCAGCATTTT. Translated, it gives CSATRQGDQPQHF.

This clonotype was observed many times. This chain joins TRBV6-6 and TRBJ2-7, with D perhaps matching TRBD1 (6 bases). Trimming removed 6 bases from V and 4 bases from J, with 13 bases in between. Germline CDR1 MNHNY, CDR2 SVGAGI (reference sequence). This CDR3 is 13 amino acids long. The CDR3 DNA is TGTGCCAGCAGGCCGACAGGCCGTTACGAGCAGTACTTC. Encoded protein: CASRPTGRYEQYF.

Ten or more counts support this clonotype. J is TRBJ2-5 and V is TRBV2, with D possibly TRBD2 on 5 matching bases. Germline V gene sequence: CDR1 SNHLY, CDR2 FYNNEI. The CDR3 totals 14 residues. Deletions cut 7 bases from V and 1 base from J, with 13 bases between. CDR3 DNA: TGTGCCAGCAAGGGCCGCGGGCCCCAAGAGACCCAGTACTTC. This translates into CASKGRGPQETQYF. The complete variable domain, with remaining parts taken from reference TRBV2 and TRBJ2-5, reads EPEVTQTPSHQVTQMGQEVILRCVPISNHLYFYWYRQILGQKVEFLVSFYNNEISEKSEIFDDQFSVERPDGSNFTLKIRSTKLEDSAMYFCASKGRGPQETQYFGPGTRLLVL.

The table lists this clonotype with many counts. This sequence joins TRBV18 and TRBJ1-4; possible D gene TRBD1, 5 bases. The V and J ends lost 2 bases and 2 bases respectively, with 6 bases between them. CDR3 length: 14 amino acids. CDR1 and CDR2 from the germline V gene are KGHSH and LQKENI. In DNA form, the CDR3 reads TGTGCCAGCTCACCAGGGACGACTAATGAAAAACTGTTTTTT. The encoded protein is CASSPGTTNEKLFF. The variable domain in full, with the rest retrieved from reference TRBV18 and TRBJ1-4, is NAGVMQNPRHLVRRRGQEARLRCSPMKGHSHVYWYRQLPEEGLKFMVYLQKENIIDESGMPKERFSAEFPKEGPSILRIQQVVRGDSAAYFCASSPGTTNEKLFFGSGTQLSVL.

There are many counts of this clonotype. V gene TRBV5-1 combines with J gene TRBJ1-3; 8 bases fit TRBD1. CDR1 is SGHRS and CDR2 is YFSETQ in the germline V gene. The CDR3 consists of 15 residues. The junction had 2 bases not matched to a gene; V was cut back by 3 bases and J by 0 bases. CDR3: CASSSDRASGNTIYF. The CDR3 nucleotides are TGCGCCAGCAGCTCGGACAGGGCCTCTGGAAACACCATATATTTT.

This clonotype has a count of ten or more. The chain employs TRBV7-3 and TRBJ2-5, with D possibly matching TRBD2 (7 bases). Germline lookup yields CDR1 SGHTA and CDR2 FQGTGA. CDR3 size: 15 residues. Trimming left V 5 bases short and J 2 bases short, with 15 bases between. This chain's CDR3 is CASSPQGGGQETQYF. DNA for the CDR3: TGTGCCAGCAGCCCACAGGGAGGGGGGCAAGAGACCCAGTACTTC.

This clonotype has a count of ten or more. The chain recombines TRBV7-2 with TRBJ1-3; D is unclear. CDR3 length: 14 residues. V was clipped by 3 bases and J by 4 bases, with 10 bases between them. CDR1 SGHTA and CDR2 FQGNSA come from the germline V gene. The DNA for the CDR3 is TGTGCCAGCAGCTTCGGCGCACTGGGAAACACCATATATTTT. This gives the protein CASSFGALGNTIYF.

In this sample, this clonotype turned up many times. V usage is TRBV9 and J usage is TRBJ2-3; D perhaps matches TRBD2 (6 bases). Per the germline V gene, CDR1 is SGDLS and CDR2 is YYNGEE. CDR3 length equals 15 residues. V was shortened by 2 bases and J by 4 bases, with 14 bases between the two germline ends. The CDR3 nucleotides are TGTGCCAGCAGCGTGTCGGCGGGGCCGCCAGATACGCAGTATTTT. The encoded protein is CASSVSAGPPDTQYF. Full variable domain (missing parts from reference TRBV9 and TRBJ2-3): DSGVTQTPKHLITATGQRVTLRCSPRSGDLSVYWYQQSLDQGLQFLIQYYNGEERAKGNILERFSAQQFPDLHSELNLSSLELGDSALYFCASSVSAGPPDTQYFGPGTRLTVL.

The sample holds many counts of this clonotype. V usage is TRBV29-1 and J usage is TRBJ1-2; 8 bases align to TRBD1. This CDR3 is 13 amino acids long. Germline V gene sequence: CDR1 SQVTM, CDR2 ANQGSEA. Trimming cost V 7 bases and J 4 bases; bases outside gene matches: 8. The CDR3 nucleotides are TGCAGCGGGACGACAGGGGTTGGCTATGGCTACACCTTC. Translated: CSGTTGVGYGYTF.

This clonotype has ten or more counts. Here the CDR3 reads CASSPIPSSSTDTQYF. The CDR3 bases are TGTGCCAGCAGTCCAATCCCTAGCAGTAGCACAGATACGCAGTATTTT. The chain carries TRBV7-9 and TRBJ2-3, with D tentatively TRBD2 (5 bases). V gave up 6 bases and J gave up 0 bases, with 16 bases separating them. The germline V gene has CDR1 SEHNR and CDR2 FQNEAQ (reference sequence). The CDR3 consists of 16 residues.

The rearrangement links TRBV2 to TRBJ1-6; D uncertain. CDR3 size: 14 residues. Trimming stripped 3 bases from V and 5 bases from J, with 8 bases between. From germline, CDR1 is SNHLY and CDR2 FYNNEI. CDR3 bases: TGTGCCAGCAGTGATATAGGGAATAATTCACCCCTCCACTTT. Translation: CASSDIGNNSPLHF.

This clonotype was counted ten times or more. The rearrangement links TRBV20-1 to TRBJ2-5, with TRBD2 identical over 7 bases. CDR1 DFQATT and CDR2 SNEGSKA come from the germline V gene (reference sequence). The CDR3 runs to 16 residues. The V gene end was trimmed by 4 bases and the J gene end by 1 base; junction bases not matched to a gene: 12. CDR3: CSATGGAGELQETQYF. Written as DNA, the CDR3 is TGCAGTGCTACCGGCGGCGCGGGGGAGCTCCAAGAGACCCAGTACTTC.

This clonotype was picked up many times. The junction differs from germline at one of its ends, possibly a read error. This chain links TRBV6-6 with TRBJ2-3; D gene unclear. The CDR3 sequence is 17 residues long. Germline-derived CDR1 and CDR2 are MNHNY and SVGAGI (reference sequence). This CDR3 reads CASSHSATSASTDTQYF. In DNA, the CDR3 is TGTGCCAGCAGTCACTCGGCGACAAGCGCTAGCACAGATACGCAGTATTTT.

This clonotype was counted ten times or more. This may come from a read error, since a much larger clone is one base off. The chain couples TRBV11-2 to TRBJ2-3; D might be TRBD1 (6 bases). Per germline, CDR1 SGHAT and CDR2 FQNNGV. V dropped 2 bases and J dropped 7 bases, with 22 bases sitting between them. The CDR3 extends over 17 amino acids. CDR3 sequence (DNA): TGTGCCAGCAGCTTAACCCCAGGGGCCCTCGGTCGCAATACGCAGTATTTT. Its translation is CASSLTPGALGRNTQYF.

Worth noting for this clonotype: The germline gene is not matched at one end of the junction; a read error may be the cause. The CDR3 nucleotides are TGTGCCAGTTCGGGACAGGGGGCCTACGGGCAGTACTTC. This sequence encodes CASSGQGAYGQYF. J is TRBJ2-7 and V is TRBV28; TRBD1 matches 12 bases. Germline V gives CDR1 MDHEN, CDR2 SYDVKM. This CDR3 region has 13 residues. Together with reference TRBV28 and TRBJ2-7, the CDR3 gives the full variable domain: DVKVTQSSRYLVKRTGEKVFLECVQDMDHENMFWYRQDPGLGLRLIYFSYDVKMKEKGDIPEGYSVSREKKERFSLILESASTNQTSMYLCASSGQGAYGQYFGPGTRLTVT.

In DNA, the CDR3 is TGTGCCAGCAGCTCGGGGACAGGGAGGAACTATGGCTACACCTTC. Encoded protein: CASSSGTGRNYGYTF. The rearrangement uses TRBV11-2 and TRBJ1-2, with 9 bases that match TRBD1. Germline CDR1 SGHAT, CDR2 FQNNGV. J was trimmed by 2 bases and V by 4 bases; bases with no gene match: 5. The CDR3 is made up of 15 amino acids.

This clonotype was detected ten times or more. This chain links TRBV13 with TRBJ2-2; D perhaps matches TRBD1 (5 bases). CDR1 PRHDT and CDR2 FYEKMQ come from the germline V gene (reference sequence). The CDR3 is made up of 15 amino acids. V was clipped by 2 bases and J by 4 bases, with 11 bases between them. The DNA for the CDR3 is TGTGCCAGCAGCTTAAGCCAGGGTGGCACCGGGGAGCTGTTTTTT. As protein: CASSLSQGGTGELFF.

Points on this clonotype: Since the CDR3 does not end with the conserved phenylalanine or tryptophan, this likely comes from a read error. The DNA for the CDR3 is TGCGCCAGCAGCTCCTTCGGAGGACTAAATGGCTACACCTCC. Protein sequence: CASSSFGGLNGYTS. The genes are TRBV5-1 and TRBJ1-2; unclear D gene. The germline CDR1 and CDR2 sequences are SGHRS and YFSETQ. There are 14 residues in the CDR3. V dropped 3 bases and J dropped 6 bases, with 15 bases sitting between them.

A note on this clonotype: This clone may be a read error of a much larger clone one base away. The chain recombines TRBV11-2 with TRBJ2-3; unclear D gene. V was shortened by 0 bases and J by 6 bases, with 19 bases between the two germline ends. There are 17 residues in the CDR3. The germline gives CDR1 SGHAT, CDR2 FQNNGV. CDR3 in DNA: TGTGCCAGCAGCTTAGACCTCCCGGCACGCCCTCGGGATACGCAGTATTTT. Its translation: CASSLDLPARPRDTQYF.

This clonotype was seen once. The CDR3 spells CATDSGGSGELFF. CDR3 nucleotides: TGTGCCACCGATAGCGGGGGTAGCGGGGAGCTGTTTTTT. The chain uses TRBV15 and TRBJ2-2; TRBD2 matches 9 bases. V trimming: 8 bases; J trimming: 7 bases; junction bases outside the gene matches: 5. Germline CDR1 LNHNV, CDR2 YYDKDF (reference sequence). CDR3 length: 13 amino acids. Full variable domain (rest looked up from reference TRBV15 and TRBJ2-2): DAMVIQNPRYQVTQFGKPVTLSCSQTLNHNVMYWYQQKSSQAPKLLFHYYDKDFNNEADTPDNFQSRRPNTSFCFLDIRSPGLGDTAMYLCATDSGGSGELFFGEGSRLTVL.